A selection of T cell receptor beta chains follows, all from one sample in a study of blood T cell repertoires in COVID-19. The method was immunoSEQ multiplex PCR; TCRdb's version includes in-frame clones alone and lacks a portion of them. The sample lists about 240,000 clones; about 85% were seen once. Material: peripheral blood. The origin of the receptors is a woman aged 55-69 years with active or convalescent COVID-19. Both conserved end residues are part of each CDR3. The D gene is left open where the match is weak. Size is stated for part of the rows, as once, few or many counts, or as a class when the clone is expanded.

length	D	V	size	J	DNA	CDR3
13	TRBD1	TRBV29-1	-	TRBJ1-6	TGCAGCGTCCGGACAGGTGGGAATTCACCCCTCCACTTT	CSVRTGGNSPLHF
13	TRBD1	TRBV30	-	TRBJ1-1	TGTGCCTTATCTCGGGACAGCTACACTGAAGCTTTCTTT	CALSRDSYTEAFF
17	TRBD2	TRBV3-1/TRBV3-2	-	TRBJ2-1	TGTGCCAGCAGCTCCACACTAATAGCGGGGGGGACGAATGAGCAGTTCTTC	CASSSTLIAGGTNEQFF
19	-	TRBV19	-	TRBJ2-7	TGTGCCAGTAGCAGTCCCGGGACAGGGAATAGGCGGGGGGCCTACGAGCAGTACTTC	CASSSPGTGNRRGAYEQYF
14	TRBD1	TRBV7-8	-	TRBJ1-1	TGTGCCAGCAGCTCGGGACAGGTGAACACTGAAGCTTTCTTT	CASSSGQVNTEAFF
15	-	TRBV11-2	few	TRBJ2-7	TGTGCCAGCAGCTTATCCCGGGGAGTAACCTACGAGCAGTACTTC	CASSLSRGVTYEQYF
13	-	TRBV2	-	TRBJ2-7	TGTGCCAGCACAAGGGGGGGGTCCTACGAGCAGTACTTC	CASTRGGSYEQYF
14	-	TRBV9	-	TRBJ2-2	TGTGCCAGCAGCTCTGGACTTTACACCGGGGAGCTGTTTTTT	CASSSGLYTGELFF
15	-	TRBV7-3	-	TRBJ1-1	TGTGCCAGCAGCTGCCCATCTAGGGGATACACTGAAGCTTTCTTT	CASSCPSRGYTEAFF
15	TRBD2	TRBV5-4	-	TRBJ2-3	TGTGCCAGCAGCAATTTAGCGGGGATAGCAGATACGCAGTATTTT	CASSNLAGIADTQYF
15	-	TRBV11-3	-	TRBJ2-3	TGTGCCACCCAAGGGAGCGGTACTAGCACAGATACGCAGTATTTT	CATQGSGTSTDTQYF
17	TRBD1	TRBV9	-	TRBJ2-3	TGTGCCAGCAGCTCATTATTAGGAACAGGGGGTACAGATACGCAGTATTTT	CASSSLLGTGGTDTQYF
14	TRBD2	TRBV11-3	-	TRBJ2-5	TGTGCCAGCAGCCAGCGGGAGGGGGAAGAGACCCAGTACTTC	CASSQREGEETQYF
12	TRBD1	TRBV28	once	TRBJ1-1	TGTGCCAGCACCGGGACAGGAGCTGAAGCTTTCTTT	CASTGTGAEAFF
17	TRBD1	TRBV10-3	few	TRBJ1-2	TGTGCCATCAGTGGGGGGATCGGGACAGGCAACTTCTATGGCTACACCTTC	CAISGGIGTGNFYGYTF
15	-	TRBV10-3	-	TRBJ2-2	TGTGCCATCAGTGAGTCCCAGCGCCCCACCGGGGAGCTGTTTTTT	CAISESQRPTGELFF
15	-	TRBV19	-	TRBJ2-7	TGTGCCAGTAAATTCCGGGGTGCAAACTCCTACGAGCAGTACTTC	CASKFRGANSYEQYF
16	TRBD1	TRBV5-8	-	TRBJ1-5	TGTGCCAGCAGCTTGGCAGGGGGCTTCCGGAATCAGCCCCAGCATTTT	CASSLAGGFRNQPQHF
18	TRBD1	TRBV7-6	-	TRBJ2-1	TGTGCCAGCAGCCCAACCGGGACAGGGGACCCCTACTACAATGAGCAGTTCTTC	CASSPTGTGDPYYNEQFF
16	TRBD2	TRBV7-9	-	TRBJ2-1	TGTGCCAGCAGCCTTCCGGGACTAGCGGGGATCAGTGAGCAGTTCTTC	CASSLPGLAGISEQFF
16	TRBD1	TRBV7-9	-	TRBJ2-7	TGTGCCAGCAGCTTAACTCCGGGACAGGGTTACTACGAGCAGTACTTC	CASSLTPGQGYYEQYF
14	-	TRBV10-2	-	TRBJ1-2	TGCGCCAGCAGTGGAGGGGCGGGGAACTATGGCTACACCTTC	CASSGGAGNYGYTF
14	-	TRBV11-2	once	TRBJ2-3	TGTGCCAGCAGCGCCATGGAGGCAACAGATACGCAGTATTTT	CASSAMEATDTQYF
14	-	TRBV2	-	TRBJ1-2	TGTGCCAGCAGTGAAAACGGGATCAACTATGGCTACACCTTC	CASSENGINYGYTF
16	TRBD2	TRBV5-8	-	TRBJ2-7	TGTGCCAGCAGCTCTGTGGCTACTAGCGGGACACACGAGCAGTACTTC	CASSSVATSGTHEQYF
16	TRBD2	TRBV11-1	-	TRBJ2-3	TGTGCCAGCAGCCCCCGGACAGCGGGAGGGACAGATACGCAGTATTTT	CASSPRTAGGTDTQYF
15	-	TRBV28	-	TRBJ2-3	TGTGCCAGCAGTTCCCCCGGGGGGCCGACCGATACGCAGTATTTT	CASSSPGGPTDTQYF
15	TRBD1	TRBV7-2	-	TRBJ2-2	TGTGCCAGCAGCTCCGGGACAGCCGCACTTGGGGAGCTGTTTTTT	CASSSGTAALGELFF
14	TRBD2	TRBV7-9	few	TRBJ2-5	TGTGCCAGCAGCTCTGGGACTACCCAAGAGACCCAGTACTTC	CASSSGTTQETQYF
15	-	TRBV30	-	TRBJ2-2	TGTGCCTGGAGTGTACTCAGCAGGGGAACCGGGGAGCTGTTTTTT	CAWSVLSRGTGELFF
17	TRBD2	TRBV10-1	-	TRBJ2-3	TGCGCCACCTCCCGCACTAGCGGGGGATCGGTTACAGATACGCAGTATTTT	CATSRTSGGSVTDTQYF